This record covers a single T cell receptor beta chain. V lost 5 bases to trimming and J lost 10 bases, with 15 bases between them. The CDR3 contains 11 residues. Germline-derived CDR1 and CDR2 are DFQATT and SNEGSKA (reference sequence). This specimen belongs to a study of blood T cell repertoires in COVID-19. The method was immunoSEQ multiplex PCR; TCRdb's version includes in-frame clones alone and lacks a portion of them. The data hold about 250,000 clones, with approximately 91% observed a single time. This chain joins TRBV20-1 and TRBJ2-7; no definite D call. The sequenced sample consisted of peripheral blood. This TCR was sampled from a woman in her 40s who had recovered from COVID-19. This CDR3 reads CSAPWAGPQYF. The CDR3 nucleotides read TGCAGTGCTCCTTGGGCAGGCCCTCAGTACTTC.